This T cell receptor beta chain is drawn from a study of blood T cell repertoires in COVID-19 (dated by TCRdb to 2019 to 2021). Looking at the study overall: Collaborator samples came from the United States, Italy and Spain and covered acute and convalescent phases of COVID-19. Where available, HLA class I and class II types were taken from metadata supplied by the sample provider and were not determined by assay-based typing. Samples were obtained from the ongoing ImmuneRACE study (first 160 participants) and from approximately 1,200 subjects provided by 6 global collaborators. The prospective study material was composed of cDNA or gDNA derived from T cells, B-cell-depleted T cells, or PBMCs. A de-identified subject ID, COVID-19 status, age in years and sex were almost always included in the sample metadata. The dataset comprised deeply sampled blood TCRbeta repertoires from subjects exposed to, actively infected with, or recovered from COVID-19. The repertoires were released in a freely available public database intended as a resource for research on the immune response to SARS-CoV-2.

CDR1 is given as LNHDA and CDR2 as SQIVND, both from the germline V gene (reference sequence). V loses 4 bases of germline sequence and J loses 1 base, and the interval between the two ends is 13 bases. Counted from cysteine to phenylalanine, this CDR3 has 15 amino acids. This entry keeps only the CDR3 DNA: 45 bases, framed from base 1. In the prospective study, participants were about 18 to 95 years old, resided in approximately 22 geographic areas of the United States, and were enrolled through a virtual design. In the prospective study, participants were assigned to cohorts based on the clinical history participants reported in a screening survey and a study questionnaire. Mobile phlebotomists in the prospective study collected whole blood, serum and a nasopharyngeal or oropharyngeal swab from every participant. Additional blood draws and questionnaires over an approximately two-month period could optionally be provided by prospective study participants. Blood samples from the prospective study were shipped frozen or at room temperature prior to DNA extraction.

The full study reports these points: The amount of clinical and demographic metadata varied by source and participant and was provided uncurated.

This clone has just one count. Which antigen it targets is not known. Base qualities are not provided; no much larger clone lies one nucleotide away. TCRbeta CDR3 regions were amplified from genomic DNA using the immunoSEQ Assay, a bias-controlled multiplex PCR. The source study handled its data this way. Nucleated cell counts per sample were estimated from amplification of reference gene primers within the assay. Sequence reads were collapsed and filtered to measure the absolute abundance of every unique TCRbeta CDR3 rearrangement. For each sample, productive Simpson clonality was calculated as the square root of Simpson's diversity index over productive rearrangements. In its TCRdb copy, this immuneACCESS table keeps in-frame sequences only and misses some clones. Where compared with another copy, unresolved V genes explain less than half of these, and the others have no known cause. D and trimming come from the DNA, and the V and J calls and clone size come from that table. This sample comprises roughly 250,000 clones, approximately 88% of them detected only once. The ten top clones hold 1% to 1.5% of the sample.

The sequence was obtained from a woman in her 40s with acute COVID-19. The sequencing input was PBMCs or T cells enriched from blood (not recorded which). The V and J segments used are TRBV19 and TRBJ1-1; the D gene is perhaps TRBD1, from 5 matching bases. The DNA is as follows: TGTGCCAGTAGTAGCCCAGGGATTACGAACACTGAAGCTTTCTTT. It encodes CASSSPGITNTEAFF. The CDR3, completed at both ends by the reference TRBV19 and TRBJ1-1 genes, gives the full variable domain DGGITQSPKYLFRKEGQNVTLSCEQNLNHDAMYWYRQDPGQGLRLIYYSQIVNDFQKGDIAEGYSVSREKKESFPLTVTSAQKNPTAFYLCASSSPGITNTEAFFGQGTRLTVV.